Listed here are 24 T cell receptor beta chains from one sample, sequenced in a study of cytotoxic CD8 clonotypes in ibrutinib-treated CLL. Produced via immunoSEQ multiplex PCR; TCRdb's table is partial and in-frame only. Of 120,000 to 150,000 clones listed, 60% to 80% are singletons. Specimen: PBMCs, collected after 12 months of ibrutinib treatment. The receptor set was obtained from a human donor with chronic lymphocytic leukemia.

The chain is built from TRBV27 and TRBJ2-3; a weak D match, TRBD2 (6 bases). The germline V and J ends were trimmed by 6 bases and 1 base, with 14 bases remaining between them. The CDR3 length is 15 residues. Germline V gene lookup returns CDR1 MNHEY and CDR2 SMNVEV (reference sequence). The CDR3 DNA reads TGTGCCAGCAGCCGGGACTTTTTCCGCACAGATACGCAGTATTTT. Translation: CASSRDFFRTDTQYF.

CDR3: CASSFGQGGGTGELFF. CDR3 bases: TGTGCCAGCAGCTTCGGACAGGGAGGGGGCACCGGGGAGCTGTTTTTT. The gene calls are TRBV7-3 and TRBJ2-2, with a tentative D call TRBD1 (8 bases). Trimming removed 3 bases from V and 4 bases from J, with 15 bases in between. The CDR3 runs to 16 residues. Germline values: CDR1 SGHTA, CDR2 FQGTGA.

The chain carries TRBV19 and TRBJ1-3; tentatively, D is TRBD1 (6 bases). Trimming cost V 4 bases and J 6 bases, with 10 bases left between them. The CDR3 is 13 residues long. In germline, CDR1 is LNHDA, CDR2 SQIVND (reference sequence). The DNA for the CDR3 is TGTGCCAGTAGTACCTGGACAGAAAACACCATATATTTT. This encodes CASSTWTENTIYF.

The V call is TRBV2, the J call TRBJ2-3; a weak D match, TRBD2 (5 bases). V lost 4 bases and J lost 2, with 19 bases in between. The CDR3 loop spans 17 amino acids. CDR1 is SNHLY, CDR2 FYNNEI, per germline. CDR3 sequence: CASSGLALGKTTDTQYF. In DNA form, the CDR3 reads TGTGCCAGCAGTGGCCTAGCTCTGGGAAAAACCACAGATACGCAGTATTTT.

This clone was recorded a few times. The genes are TRBV4-1 and TRBJ1-5; TRBD1 might be the D (6 bases). The length of the CDR3 is 13 residues. CDR1 is MGHRA and CDR2 is YSYEKL in the germline V gene. V dropped 8 bases and J dropped 1 base, with 9 bases sitting between them. DNA of the CDR3: TGCGCCAGCTCCGGACAGAGCAATCAGCCCCAGCATTTT. Amino acids: CASSGQSNQPQHF.

This chain connects TRBV5-1 to TRBJ1-2, with 9 bases matching TRBD1. The CDR3 consists of 16 residues. V shed 2 bases, J shed 2 bases, and the junction held 7 bases outside the gene matches. Germline CDR1 is SGHRS and CDR2 is YFSETQ. The CDR3: CASSFPNRGPNYGYTF. CDR3 nucleotide sequence: TGCGCCAGCAGCTTTCCAAACAGGGGGCCGAACTATGGCTACACCTTC.

The chain carries TRBV6-5 and TRBJ2-7, with a possible D match to TRBD1 (6 bases). V was clipped by 2 bases and J by 3 bases, with 8 bases between them. The germline CDR1 and CDR2 sequences are MNHEY and SVGAGI. The CDR3 loop spans 13 amino acids. The CDR3 DNA follows: TGTGCCAGCAGTTACGGGACAAGCTACGAGCAGTACTTC. This sequence encodes CASSYGTSYEQYF.

J is TRBJ1-1 and V is TRBV6-5; TRBD1 is a possible D gene (6 bases). The CDR3 totals 14 residues. The germline gives CDR1 MNHEY, CDR2 SVGAGI. The germline V and J ends were trimmed by 2 bases and 5 bases, with 12 bases remaining between them. CDR3 residues: CASSYRAGETEAFF. The CDR3 bases are TGTGCCAGCAGTTACCGGGCAGGGGAGACTGAAGCTTTCTTT.

The chain carries TRBV7-3 and TRBJ2-7, with D unresolved. Germline values: CDR1 SGHTA, CDR2 FQGTGA. CDR3 size: 13 residues. V gave up 3 bases and J gave up 1 base, with 7 bases separating them. As DNA, the CDR3 is TGTGCCAGCAGCTTTCCTAGGTCCTACGAGCAGTACTTC. Protein sequence: CASSFPRSYEQYF. Full variable domain (rest looked up from reference TRBV7-3 and TRBJ2-7): GAGVSQTPSNKVTEKGKYVELRCDPISGHTALYWYRQSLGQGPEFLIYFQGTGAADDSGLPNDRFFAVRPEGSVSTLKIQRTERGDSAVYLCASSFPRSYEQYFGPGTRLTVT.

V usage is TRBV7-2 and J usage is TRBJ2-1, with 11 bases fitting TRBD2. The V segment lost 7 bases and the J segment 5 bases; nucleotides outside the gene matches: 13. This CDR3 spans 17 amino acids. Germline V gene sequence: CDR1 SGHTA, CDR2 FQGNSA. CDR3 in amino acids: CASNFHGLAGGHNEQFF. The CDR3 bases are TGTGCCAGCAACTTCCACGGGCTAGCGGGAGGACACAATGAGCAGTTCTTC.

The chain joins TRBV30 to TRBJ1-5; D gene unclear. The length of the CDR3 is 13 residues. V lost 5 bases and J lost 4, with 12 bases in between. CDR1 GTSNPN and CDR2 SVGIG come from the germline V gene (reference sequence). DNA for the CDR3: TGTGCCTGGGGTGGTTGGGATAATCAGCCCCAGCATTTT. Its protein is CAWGGWDNQPQHF.

Ten or more counts support this clone. The V call is TRBV27, the J call TRBJ1-2; D is unclear. Per germline, CDR1 MNHEY and CDR2 SMNVEV (reference sequence). The CDR3 contains 14 residues. V was shortened by 2 bases and J by 8 bases, with 15 bases between the two germline ends. In DNA form, the CDR3 reads TGTGCCAGCAGTTTAAATATTCGGGGAGAAGGCTACACCTTC. It encodes CASSLNIRGEGYTF.

The gene calls are TRBV4-1 and TRBJ2-3, with 11 bases lining up with TRBD1. Germline V lookup: CDR1 MGHRA, CDR2 YSYEKL. The V segment lost 0 bases and the J segment 2 bases; nucleotides outside the gene matches: 10. The CDR3 is 19 amino acids. CDR3 coding DNA: TGCGCCAGCAGCCAAGATCGGGGGACGGGACAGGGGGTCACAGATACGCAGTATTTT. It is translated as CASSQDRGTGQGVTDTQYF.

This chain connects TRBV7-2 to TRBJ1-2, with D hard to call. CDR3 length equals 13 residues. Deletions cut 5 bases from V and 4 bases from J, with 11 bases between. Looked up from germline, CDR1 is SGHTA and CDR2 is FQGNSA. CDR3 nucleotides: TGTGCCAGCAGCCAAAGACAAGTCTATGGCTACACCTTC. This sequence encodes CASSQRQVYGYTF.

V gene TRBV5-1 combines with J gene TRBJ2-1; D is possibly TRBD1 (5 bases). CDR1 SGHRS and CDR2 YFSETQ come from the germline V gene. CDR3 length: 19 amino acids. V was trimmed by 4 bases and J by 3 bases, leaving 26 bases between them. The CDR3 loop reads CASSADTVGSGLGYNEQFF. The CDR3 region has the DNA TGCGCCAGCAGCGCGGACACGGTTGGATCAGGGTTGGGCTACAATGAGCAGTTCTTC.

The chain is built from TRBV6-5 and TRBJ1-1, with 9 bases matching TRBD1. The length of the CDR3 is 14 residues. Trimming took 6 bases from V and 5 from J; bases not matched to a gene: 7. Germline V gene sequence: CDR1 MNHEY, CDR2 SVGAGI. The CDR3 region is CASRGDRARTEAFF. The CDR3 DNA reads TGTGCCAGCAGGGGGGACAGGGCGAGGACTGAAGCTTTCTTT.

This clone was picked up a small number of times. The gene calls are TRBV5-1 and TRBJ1-4; the match to TRBD1 covers 7 bases. V shed 3 bases and J 4 bases; nucleotides not matched to a gene: 6. CDR1 and CDR2 from the germline V gene are SGHRS and YFSETQ. The CDR3 is made up of 15 amino acids. The CDR3 here is CASSSLGQSNEKLFF. The CDR3 coding sequence is TGCGCCAGCAGCTCCCTGGGACAGAGTAATGAAAAACTGTTTTTT.

This clone was detected a few times. This chain links TRBV9 with TRBJ2-2; 7 nucleotides match TRBD1. Germline CDR1 and CDR2: SGDLS and YYNGEE. V was pared by 4 bases and J by 2 bases, with 5 bases of the junction left unmatched. The CDR3 is 15 residues long. The CDR3 sequence: CASSPGTDNTGELFF. The DNA of the CDR3 is TGTGCCAGCAGCCCCGGGACAGACAACACCGGGGAGCTGTTTTTT.

The J gene is TRBJ2-5, the V gene TRBV6-1; D is possibly TRBD2 (7 bases). This CDR3 has 14 residues. CDR1 is MNHNS and CDR2 is SASEGT in the germline V gene. Trimming cost V 4 bases and J 4 bases, with 13 bases left between them. CDR3 sequence reads: CASSGGGGRETQYF. CDR3 sequence (DNA): TGTGCCAGCAGTGGAGGGGGGGGGCGAGAGACCCAGTACTTC.

The chain joins TRBV6-5 to TRBJ1-2; 11 bases are a match to TRBD1. The CDR3 extends over 15 amino acids. V trimming: 7 bases; J trimming: 6 bases; junction bases outside the gene matches: 10. Germline V gene sequence: CDR1 MNHEY, CDR2 SVGAGI. The CDR3 coding sequence is TGTGCCAGCACCTCACCCCGGACAGGGGGCAATGGCTACACCTTC. Protein sequence: CASTSPRTGGNGYTF.

The V and J genes are TRBV18 and TRBJ2-7; 9 nucleotides line up with TRBD1. This CDR3 has 14 amino acids. After removal of 1 base from V and 6 bases from J, the junction contained 4 bases not matched to a gene. The germline gives CDR1 KGHSH, CDR2 LQKENI. The CDR3 sequence: CASSPRTGAIEQYF. CDR3 sequence (DNA): TGTGCCAGCTCACCACGGACAGGGGCAATCGAGCAGTACTTC. The variable domain in full, completed from reference TRBV18 and TRBJ2-7, reads NAGVMQNPRHLVRRRGQEARLRCSPMKGHSHVYWYRQLPEEGLKFMVYLQKENIIDESGMPKERFSAEFPKEGPSILRIQQVVRGDSAAYFCASSPRTGAIEQYFGPGTRLTVT.

The rearrangement uses TRBV28 and TRBJ2-7, with D tentatively TRBD2 (6 bases). The CDR3 is made up of 14 amino acids. V lost 3 bases and J 6 bases, leaving 15 bases between the germline ends. CDR1 and CDR2 from the germline V gene are MDHEN and SYDVKM. The CDR3 is CASSFLGGTSEQYF. CDR3 nucleotide sequence: TGTGCCAGCAGTTTCCTTGGGGGGACCAGCGAGCAGTACTTC.

This sequence joins TRBV9 and TRBJ2-1, with TRBD2 identical over 8 bases. Germline CDR1 SGDLS, CDR2 YYNGEE. Trimming at V came to 0 bases and at J to 9 bases, leaving 8 bases not matched to a gene. CDR3 length: 15 amino acids. This CDR3 reads CASSVGGGRTVEQFF. In nucleotides, the CDR3 is TGTGCCAGCAGCGTAGGTGGCGGGAGGACGGTTGAGCAGTTCTTC.

This chain links TRBV7-9 with TRBJ2-7; 7 bases agree with TRBD1. The CDR3 is 14 residues long. V shed 4 bases, J shed 7 bases, and the junction held 10 bases outside the gene matches. CDR1 and CDR2 (germline): SEHNR, FQNEAQ (reference sequence). This CDR3 reads CASSSGTAVGEQYF. CDR3 nucleotide sequence: TGTGCCAGCAGCTCCGGGACAGCTGTTGGTGAGCAGTACTTC.